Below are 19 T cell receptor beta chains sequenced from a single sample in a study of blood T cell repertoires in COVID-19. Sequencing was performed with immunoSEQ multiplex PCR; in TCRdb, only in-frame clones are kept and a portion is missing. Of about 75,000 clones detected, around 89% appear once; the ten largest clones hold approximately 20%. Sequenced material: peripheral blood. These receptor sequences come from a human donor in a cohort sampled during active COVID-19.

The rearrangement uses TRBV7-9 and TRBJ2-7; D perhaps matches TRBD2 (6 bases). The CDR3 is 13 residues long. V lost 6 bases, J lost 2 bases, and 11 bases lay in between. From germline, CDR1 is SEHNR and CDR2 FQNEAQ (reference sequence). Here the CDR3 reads CASSKWGAYEQYF. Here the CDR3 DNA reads TGTGCCAGCAGTAAATGGGGGGCCTACGAGCAGTACTTC. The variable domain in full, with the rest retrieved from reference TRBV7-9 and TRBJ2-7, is DTGVSQNPRHKITKRGQNVTFRCDPISEHNRLYWYRQTLGQGPEFLTYFQNEAQLEKSRLLSDRFSAERPKGSFSTLEIQRTEQGDSAMYLCASSKWGAYEQYFGPGTRLTVT.

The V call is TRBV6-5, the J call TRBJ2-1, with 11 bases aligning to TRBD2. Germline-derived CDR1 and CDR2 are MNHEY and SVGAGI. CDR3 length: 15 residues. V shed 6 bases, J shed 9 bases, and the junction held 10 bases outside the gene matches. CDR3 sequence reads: CASRALAGDWAEQFF. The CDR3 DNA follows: TGTGCCAGCAGGGCACTAGCGGGAGATTGGGCTGAGCAGTTCTTC.

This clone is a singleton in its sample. Here the CDR3 reads CASRLQGAQNTEAFF. The CDR3 coding sequence is TGTGCCAGCAGACTCCAGGGGGCGCAGAACACTGAAGCTTTCTTT. This sequence joins TRBV28 and TRBJ1-1; TRBD1 matches 8 bases. With V trimmed by 6 bases and J by 1 base, 7 bases remained unmatched. Germline V gives CDR1 MDHEN, CDR2 SYDVKM. The CDR3 is 15 amino acids.

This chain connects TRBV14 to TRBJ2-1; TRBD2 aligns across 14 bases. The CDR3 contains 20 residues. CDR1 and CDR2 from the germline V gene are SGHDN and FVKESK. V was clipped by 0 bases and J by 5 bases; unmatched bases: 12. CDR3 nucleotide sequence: TGTGCCAGCAGCCAAGATCGGGGTCGGACTAGCGGGAGGATGGACAATGAGCAGTTCTTC. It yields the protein CASSQDRGRTSGRMDNEQFF.

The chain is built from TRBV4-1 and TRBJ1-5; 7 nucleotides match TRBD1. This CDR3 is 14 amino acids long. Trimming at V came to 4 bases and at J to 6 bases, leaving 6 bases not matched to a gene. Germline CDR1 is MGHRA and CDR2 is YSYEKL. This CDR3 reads CASSRQGEGQPQHF. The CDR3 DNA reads TGCGCCAGCAGCCGACAGGGAGAGGGTCAGCCCCAGCATTTT.

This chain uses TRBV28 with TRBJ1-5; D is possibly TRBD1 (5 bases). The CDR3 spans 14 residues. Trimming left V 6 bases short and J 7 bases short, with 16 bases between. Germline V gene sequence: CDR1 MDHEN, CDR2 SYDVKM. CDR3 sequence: CASRKWESGQPQHF. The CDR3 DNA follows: TGTGCCAGCAGAAAGTGGGAATCAGGGCAGCCCCAGCATTTT.

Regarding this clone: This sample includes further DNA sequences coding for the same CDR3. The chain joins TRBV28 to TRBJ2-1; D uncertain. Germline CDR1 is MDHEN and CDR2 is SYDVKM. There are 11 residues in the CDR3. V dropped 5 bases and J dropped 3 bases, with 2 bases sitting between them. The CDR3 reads CASSLYNEQFF. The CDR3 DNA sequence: TGTGCCAGCAGTCTCTACAATGAGCAGTTCTTC.

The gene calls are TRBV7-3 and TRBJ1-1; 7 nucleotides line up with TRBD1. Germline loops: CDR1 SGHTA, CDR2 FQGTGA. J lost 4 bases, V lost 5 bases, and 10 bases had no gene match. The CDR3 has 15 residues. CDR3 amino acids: CASSQRTGLSTEAFF. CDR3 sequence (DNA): TGTGCCAGCAGCCAACGGACAGGTTTGAGCACTGAAGCTTTCTTT.

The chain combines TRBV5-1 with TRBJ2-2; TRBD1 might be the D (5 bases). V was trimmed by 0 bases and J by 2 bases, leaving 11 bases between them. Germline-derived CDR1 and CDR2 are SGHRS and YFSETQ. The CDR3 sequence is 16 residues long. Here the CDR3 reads CASSLVGRGNTGELFF. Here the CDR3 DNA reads TGCGCCAGCAGCTTGGTGGGGCGAGGAAACACCGGGGAGCTGTTTTTT.

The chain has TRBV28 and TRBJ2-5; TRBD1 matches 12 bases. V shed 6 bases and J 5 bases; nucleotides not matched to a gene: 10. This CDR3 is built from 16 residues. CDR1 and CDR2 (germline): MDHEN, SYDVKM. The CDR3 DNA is TGTGCCAGCAGCCCGCCGGGACAGGGGGCATGGGAGACCCAGTACTTC. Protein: CASSPPGQGAWETQYF.

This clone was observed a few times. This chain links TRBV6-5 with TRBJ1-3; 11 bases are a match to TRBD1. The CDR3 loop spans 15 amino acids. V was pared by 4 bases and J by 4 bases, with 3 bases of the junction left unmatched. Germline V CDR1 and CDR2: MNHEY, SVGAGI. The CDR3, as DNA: TGTGCCAGCAGTTGGACAGGGGGCAGAGGAAACACCATATATTTT. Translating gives CASSWTGGRGNTIYF.

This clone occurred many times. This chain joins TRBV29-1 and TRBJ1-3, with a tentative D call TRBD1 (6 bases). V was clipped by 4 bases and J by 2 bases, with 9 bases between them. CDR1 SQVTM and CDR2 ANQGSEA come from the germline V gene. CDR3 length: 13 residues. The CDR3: CSVAGVPGNTIYF. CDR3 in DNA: TGCAGCGTTGCAGGGGTCCCTGGAAACACCATATATTTT. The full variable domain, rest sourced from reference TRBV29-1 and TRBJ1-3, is SAVISQKPSRDICQRGTSLTIQCQVDSQVTMMFWYRQQPGQSLTLIATANQGSEATYESGFVIDKFPISRPNLTFSTLTVSNMSPEDSSIYLCSVAGVPGNTIYFGEGSWLTVV.

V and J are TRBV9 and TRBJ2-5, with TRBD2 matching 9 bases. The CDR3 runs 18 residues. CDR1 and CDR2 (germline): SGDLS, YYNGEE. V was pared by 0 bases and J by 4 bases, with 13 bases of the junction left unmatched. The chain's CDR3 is CASSVGRAGGGSGETQYF. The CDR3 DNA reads TGTGCCAGCAGCGTAGGGAGAGCGGGAGGTGGGTCTGGAGAGACCCAGTACTTC.

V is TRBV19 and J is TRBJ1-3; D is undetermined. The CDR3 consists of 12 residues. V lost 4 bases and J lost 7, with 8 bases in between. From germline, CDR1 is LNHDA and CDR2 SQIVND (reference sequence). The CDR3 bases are TGTGCCAGTAGTAACGTGGGCAACACCATATATTTT. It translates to CASSNVGNTIYF. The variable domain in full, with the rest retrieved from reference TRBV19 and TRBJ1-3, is DGGITQSPKYLFRKEGQNVTLSCEQNLNHDAMYWYRQDPGQGLRLIYYSQIVNDFQKGDIAEGYSVSREKKESFPLTVTSAQKNPTAFYLCASSNVGNTIYFGEGSWLTVV.

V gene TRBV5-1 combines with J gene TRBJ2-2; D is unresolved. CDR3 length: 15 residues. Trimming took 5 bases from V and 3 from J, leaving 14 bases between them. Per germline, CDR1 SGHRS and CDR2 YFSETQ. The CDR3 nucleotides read TGCGCCAGCAGTGCCAGGCAGGCATACACCGGGGAGCTGTTTTTT. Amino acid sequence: CASSARQAYTGELFF.

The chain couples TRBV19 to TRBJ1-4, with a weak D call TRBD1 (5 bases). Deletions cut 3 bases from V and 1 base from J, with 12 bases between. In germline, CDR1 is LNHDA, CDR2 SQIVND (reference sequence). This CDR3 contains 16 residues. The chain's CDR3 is CASSIRQGRTNEKLFF. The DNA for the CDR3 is TGTGCCAGTAGTATCCGCCAGGGAAGAACTAATGAAAAACTGTTTTTT.

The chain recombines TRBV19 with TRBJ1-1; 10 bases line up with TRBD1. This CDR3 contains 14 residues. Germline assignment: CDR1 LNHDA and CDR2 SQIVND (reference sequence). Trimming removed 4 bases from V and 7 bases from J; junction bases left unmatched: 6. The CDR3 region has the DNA TGTGCCAGTAGTACCCGGGACAGGGGAGATGAAGCTTTCTTT. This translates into CASSTRDRGDEAFF.

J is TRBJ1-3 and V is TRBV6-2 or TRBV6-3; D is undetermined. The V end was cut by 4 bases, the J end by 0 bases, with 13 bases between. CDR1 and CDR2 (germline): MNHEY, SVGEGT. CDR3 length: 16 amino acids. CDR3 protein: CASSSTETFSGNTIYF. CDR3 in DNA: TGTGCCAGCAGTTCAACTGAAACCTTCTCTGGAAACACCATATATTTT.

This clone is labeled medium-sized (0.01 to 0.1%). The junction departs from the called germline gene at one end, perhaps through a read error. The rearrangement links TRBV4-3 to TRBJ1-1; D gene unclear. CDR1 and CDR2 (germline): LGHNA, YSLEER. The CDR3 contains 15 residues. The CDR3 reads CPSSRPGFVNTEAFF. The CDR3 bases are TGCCCCAGCAGCCGACCCGGGTTCGTGAACACTGAAGCTTTCTTT.